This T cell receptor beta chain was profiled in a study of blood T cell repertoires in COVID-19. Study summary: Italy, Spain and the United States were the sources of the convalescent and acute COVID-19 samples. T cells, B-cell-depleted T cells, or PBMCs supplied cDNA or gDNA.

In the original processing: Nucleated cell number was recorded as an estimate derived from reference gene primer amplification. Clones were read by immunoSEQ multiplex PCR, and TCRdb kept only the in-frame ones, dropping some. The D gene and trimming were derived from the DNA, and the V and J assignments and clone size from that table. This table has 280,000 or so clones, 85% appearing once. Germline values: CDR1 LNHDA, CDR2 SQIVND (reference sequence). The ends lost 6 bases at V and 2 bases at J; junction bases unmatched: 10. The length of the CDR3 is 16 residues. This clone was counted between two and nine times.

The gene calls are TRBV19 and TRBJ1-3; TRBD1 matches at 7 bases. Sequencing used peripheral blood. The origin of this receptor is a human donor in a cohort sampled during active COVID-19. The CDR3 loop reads CASSRLQGSPGNTIYF. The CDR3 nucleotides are TGTGCCAGTAGCAGACTACAGGGGTCCCCTGGAAACACCATATATTTT.